These T cell receptor beta chains were read from a single sample in a study of patients and donors after allogeneic stem cell transplantation. TCRdb re-called the RT-PCR reads through MiXCR, storing one row per CDR3 protein. The sample has hundreds of thousands of distinct CDR3 sequences, 16% seen once; the top ten hold less than 9.5%. The sequenced material came from blood, either unsorted or a sorted T cell fraction (not recorded which). The receptors come from a human donor who was either an allogeneic HSCT recipient or a stem cell or donor lymphocyte infusion donor (not recorded which). It is not recorded whose cells these are; they may come from a transplant donor. Each CDR3 is given with its conserved first and last residue. The order of the fields is D gene, J gene, CDR3 length, clone size, V gene, CDR3 protein, CDR3 DNA. D genes are given only for firm matches. Clone size is given for some rows only: seen once, a few or many times, or a class if the clone is expanded.

D: TRBD2
J: TRBJ2-5
length: 15
size: -
V: TRBV24-1
CDR3: CATSDLQAGQETQYF
DNA: TGTGCCACCAGTGATTTGCAAGCGGGGCAAGAGACCCAGTACTTC

D: -
J: TRBJ2-2
length: 13
size: few
V: TRBV2
CDR3: CATQNPNTGELFF
DNA: TGTGCCACTCAGAACCCGAACACCGGGGAGCTGTTTTTT

D: -
J: TRBJ2-3
length: 13
size: -
V: TRBV4-2
CDR3: CASSPTSGDTQYF
DNA: TGTGCCAGCAGCCCAACATCAGGGGATACGCAGTATTTT

D: -
J: TRBJ2-7
length: 13
size: -
V: TRBV30
CDR3: CAWSRPTLYEQYF
DNA: TGTGCCTGGAGTCGTCCTACACTCTACGAGCAGTACTTC

D: -
J: TRBJ1-3
length: 14
size: few
V: TRBV30
CDR3: CAWSVRESGNTIYF
DNA: TGTGCCTGGAGTGTAAGGGAGTCTGGAAACACCATATATTTT

D: TRBD1
J: TRBJ2-2
length: 15
size: few
V: TRBV5-1
CDR3: CASSWGQGAAGELFF
DNA: TGCGCCAGCAGCTGGGGACAGGGGGCCGCCGGGGAGCTGTTTTTT

D: -
J: TRBJ2-5
length: 13
size: few
V: TRBV6-5
CDR3: CASSYPGSETQYF
DNA: TGTGCCAGCAGTTATCCGGGTAGCGAGACCCAGTACTTC

D: -
J: TRBJ1-4
length: 12
size: many
V: TRBV4-1
CDR3: CASRGLGEKLFF
DNA: TGCGCCAGCAGGGGGCTAGGGGAAAAACTGTTTTTT

D: TRBD1
J: TRBJ1-5
length: 16
size: few
V: TRBV27
CDR3: CASSPSRTGKNQPQHF
DNA: TGTGCCAGCAGTCCATCACGGACAGGCAAAAATCAGCCCCAGCATTTT

D: -
J: TRBJ1-1
length: 13
size: -
V: TRBV24-1
CDR3: CATSDLGRGEAFF
DNA: TGTGCCACCAGTGACTTGGGACGGGGTGAAGCTTTCTTT

D: -
J: TRBJ2-7
length: 12
size: few
V: TRBV10-3
CDR3: CAISGGAYEQYF
DNA: TGTGCCATCAGTGGGGGTGCGTACGAGCAGTACTTC

D: -
J: TRBJ2-2
length: 13
size: -
V: TRBV19
CDR3: CASSPETPGELFF
DNA: TGTGCCAGTAGCCCCGAAACACCCGGGGAGCTGTTTTTT

D: -
J: TRBJ2-7
length: 13
size: -
V: TRBV4-1
CDR3: CASSQGPAYEQYF
DNA: TGCGCCAGCAGCCAGGGACCAGCCTACGAGCAGTACTTC

D: -
J: TRBJ1-2
length: 13
size: many
V: TRBV12-3/TRBV12-4
CDR3: CASSRTGIYGYTF
DNA: TGTGCCAGCAGCCGCACAGGGATTTATGGCTACACCTTC

D: TRBD1
J: TRBJ1-2
length: 13
size: few
V: TRBV12-3/TRBV12-4
CDR3: CASRWDRHYGYTF
DNA: TGTGCCAGCAGATGGGACAGGCATTATGGCTACACCTTC

D: TRBD2
J: TRBJ2-2
length: 18
size: few
V: TRBV30
CDR3: CAWSVLVLAEGFSGELFF
DNA: TGTGCCTGGAGTGTACTTGTGCTAGCGGAGGGGTTCAGCGGGGAGCTGTTTTTT

D: -
J: TRBJ2-7
length: 12
size: few
V: TRBV27
CDR3: CASSTDAYEQYF
DNA: TGTGCCAGCAGCACCGATGCCTACGAGCAGTACTTC

D: TRBD2
J: TRBJ2-1
length: 18
size: many
V: TRBV4-3
CDR3: CASSPKVSGASGDNEQFF
DNA: TGCGCCAGCAGCCCAAAAGTTTCTGGCGCTAGCGGGGACAATGAGCAGTTCTTC

D: -
J: TRBJ2-6
length: 13
size: few
V: TRBV6-4
CDR3: CASSEAGANVLTF
DNA: TGTGCCAGCAGCGAGGCTGGGGCCAACGTCCTGACTTTC

D: -
J: TRBJ1-1
length: 11
size: few
V: TRBV19
CDR3: CASMVRHEAFF
DNA: TGTGCCAGTATGGTTCGCCATGAAGCTTTCTTT

D: -
J: TRBJ1-4
length: 13
size: many
V: TRBV6-5
CDR3: CASSYRRVGKLFF
DNA: TGTGCCAGCAGTTACCGACGCGTTGGAAAACTGTTTTTT

D: TRBD2
J: TRBJ2-1
length: 17
size: -
V: TRBV6-1
CDR3: CASSEGASGRRGNEQFF
DNA: TGTGCCAGCTCAGAAGGGGCTAGCGGGAGAAGGGGCAATGAGCAGTTCTTC

D: -
J: TRBJ2-7
length: 11
size: once
V: TRBV30
CDR3: CAWSPKYEQYF
DNA: TGTGCCTGGAGTCCGAAATACGAGCAGTACTTC

D: -
J: TRBJ2-1
length: 15
size: few
V: TRBV20-1
CDR3: CSARDPNSVRDEQFF
DNA: TGCAGTGCTAGAGATCCCAATAGCGTAAGAGATGAGCAGTTCTTC

D: -
J: TRBJ1-6
length: 13
size: few
V: TRBV27
CDR3: CASKPRGGSPLHF
DNA: TGTGCCAGCAAACCTCGTGGAGGTTCACCCCTCCACTTT

D: -
J: TRBJ2-1
length: 13
size: few
V: TRBV29-1
CDR3: CSTANGANNEQFF
DNA: TGCAGCACAGCAAATGGCGCAAACAATGAGCAGTTCTTC

D: TRBD2
J: TRBJ2-1
length: 18
size: -
V: TRBV20-1
CDR3: CSARGGTSGGALTNEQFF
DNA: TGCAGTGCTAGAGGGGGGACTAGCGGTGGGGCTTTAACTAATGAGCAGTTCTTC

D: TRBD1
J: TRBJ1-6
length: 15
size: few
V: TRBV5-4
CDR3: CASSPGQMNNSPLHF
DNA: TGTGCCAGCAGCCCGGGACAGATGAATAATTCACCCCTCCACTTT

D: -
J: TRBJ2-2
length: 14
size: few
V: TRBV28
CDR3: CASKEGSNTGELFF
DNA: TGTGCCAGCAAGGAGGGGTCGAACACCGGGGAGCTGTTTTTT

D: TRBD1
J: TRBJ1-3
length: 14
size: many
V: TRBV20-1
CDR3: CSAIQGAAGNTIYF
DNA: TGCAGTGCTATACAGGGGGCCGCTGGAAACACCATATATTTT

D: -
J: TRBJ1-6
length: 13
size: -
V: TRBV27
CDR3: CASSPDANSPLHF
DNA: TGTGCCAGCAGTCCGGACGCCAATTCACCCCTCCACTTT

D: -
J: TRBJ1-4
length: 16
size: -
V: TRBV28
CDR3: CASSPTQGVVEEKLFF
DNA: TGTGCCAGCAGTCCTACCCAAGGGGTCGTAGAGGAAAAACTGTTTTTT

D: -
J: TRBJ1-6
length: 15
size: once
V: TRBV5-1
CDR3: CASSLVSGAYSPLHF
DNA: TGCGCCAGCAGCTTGGTTTCAGGGGCATATTCACCCCTCCACTTT

D: -
J: TRBJ2-4
length: 13
size: many
V: TRBV12-3/TRBV12-4
CDR3: CASSLHPRSIQYF
DNA: TGTGCCAGCAGTCTACACCCTCGAAGCATTCAGTACTTC

D: TRBD2
J: TRBJ2-1
length: 16
size: -
V: TRBV2
CDR3: CASSLFSSGRGDEQFF
DNA: TGTGCCAGCAGCCTGTTTTCTAGCGGGAGAGGGGATGAGCAGTTCTTC

D: -
J: TRBJ2-3
length: 12
size: -
V: TRBV20-1
CDR3: CSALRGTDTQYF
DNA: TGCAGCGCCTTGAGAGGCACAGATACGCAGTATTTT

D: -
J: TRBJ2-7
length: 13
size: few
V: TRBV20-1
CDR3: CSVNGRGSYEQYF
DNA: TGCAGTGTAAACGGCCGAGGTTCCTACGAGCAGTACTTC

D: -
J: TRBJ1-5
length: 15
size: few
V: TRBV12-3/TRBV12-4
CDR3: CASSLGRVRNQPQHF
DNA: TGTGCCAGCAGTTTAGGCAGGGTGCGCAATCAGCCCCAGCATTTT

D: -
J: TRBJ2-3
length: 14
size: -
V: TRBV20-1
CDR3: CSASAGQKADTQYF
DNA: TGCAGTGCTAGTGCCGGCCAGAAGGCAGATACGCAGTATTTT

D: -
J: TRBJ2-5
length: 12
size: many
V: TRBV28
CDR3: CASSPRSSAQYF
DNA: TGTGCCAGCAGTCCGCGGAGTTCGGCCCAGTACTTC

D: TRBD2
J: TRBJ2-7
length: 18
size: -
V: TRBV11-2
CDR3: CASSFGEGGWLSSYEQYF
DNA: TGTGCCAGCAGCTTTGGGGAGGGTGGGTGGTTAAGCTCCTACGAGCAGTACTTC

D: -
J: TRBJ1-1
length: 16
size: many
V: TRBV7-8
CDR3: CASSTRGRGGGTEAFF
DNA: TGTGCCAGCAGCACGCGCGGACGGGGCGGTGGCACTGAAGCTTTCTTT

D: TRBD1
J: TRBJ1-2
length: 16
size: -
V: TRBV5-6
CDR3: CASSLEGQARNDGYTF
DNA: TGTGCCAGCAGCTTGGAGGGACAGGCGAGGAATGATGGCTACACCTTC

D: TRBD1
J: TRBJ1-5
length: 15
size: few
V: TRBV6-5
CDR3: CASSYGTGAGQPQHF
DNA: TGTGCCAGCAGTTATGGGACAGGAGCTGGTCAGCCCCAGCATTTT

D: TRBD1
J: TRBJ1-1
length: 13
size: few
V: TRBV12-3/TRBV12-4
CDR3: CASSRDRVSGAFF
DNA: TGTGCCAGCAGCCGAGACAGGGTCTCCGGGGCTTTCTTT

D: -
J: TRBJ1-2
length: 16
size: few
V: TRBV6-1
CDR3: CASSRQGRRESYGYTF
DNA: TGTGCCAGCAGTAGGCAGGGGCGAAGGGAGAGCTATGGCTACACCTTC

D: -
J: TRBJ2-7
length: 13
size: few
V: TRBV9
CDR3: CASSARPTYEQYF
DNA: TGTGCCAGCAGCGCTCGACCCACCTACGAGCAGTACTTC

D: -
J: TRBJ2-1
length: 14
size: -
V: TRBV28
CDR3: CASSLVARAHEQFF
DNA: TGTGCCAGCAGTTTGGTCGCCAGGGCCCATGAGCAGTTCTTC

D: -
J: TRBJ2-7
length: 15
size: -
V: TRBV5-8
CDR3: CASSLQSTPTYEQYF
DNA: TGTGCCAGCAGCTTGCAATCAACCCCAACCTACGAGCAGTACTTC

D: -
J: TRBJ2-7
length: 13
size: once
V: TRBV19
CDR3: CASSMDNPSEQYF
DNA: TGTGCCAGTAGTATGGACAACCCCTCCGAGCAGTACTTC

D: -
J: TRBJ1-1
length: 16
size: few
V: TRBV7-9
CDR3: CASSFLRTVGDTEAFF
DNA: TGTGCCAGCAGCTTCCTTAGGACGGTAGGAGACACTGAAGCTTTCTTT

D: -
J: TRBJ1-1
length: 12
size: -
V: TRBV5-1
CDR3: CASSQLDTEAFF
DNA: TGCGCCAGCAGCCAGCTAGACACTGAAGCTTTCTTT

D: -
J: TRBJ2-5
length: 15
size: few
V: TRBV5-1
CDR3: CASSPRTERTETQYF
DNA: TGCGCCAGCAGCCCCAGGACAGAAAGGACGGAGACCCAGTACTTC

D: -
J: TRBJ1-1
length: 13
size: few
V: TRBV24-1
CDR3: CATEQGFPTEAFF
DNA: TGTGCCACCGAACAGGGATTCCCCACTGAAGCTTTCTTT